These 5 T cell receptor beta chains came from one sample sequenced in a study of blood T cell repertoires in COVID-19. This table comes from immunoSEQ multiplex PCR, and its TCRdb copy is limited to in-frame clones, with some not included. The sample contains about 170,000 clones, about nine tenths of which appear only once. Sequencing was performed on peripheral blood. These receptors were taken from a man aged 18 to 29 with COVID-19, enrolled during active disease.

This chain connects TRBV10-3 to TRBJ1-1; TRBD1 aligns across 12 bases. Trimming cost V 4 bases and J 10 bases; bases outside gene matches: 13. Germline CDR1 ENHRY, CDR2 SYGVKD. This CDR3 region has 16 residues. The DNA for the CDR3 is TGTGCCATCAGTGGGGACAGGGGGCTGAAGGGAAGGTCAGCTTTCTTT. This sequence encodes CAISGDRGLKGRSAFF.

The chain uses TRBV6-5 and TRBJ1-2; 8 nucleotides agree with TRBD1. This CDR3 spans 14 amino acids. Germline values: CDR1 MNHEY, CDR2 SVGAGI. After removal of 6 bases from V and 8 bases from J, the junction contained 11 bases not matched to a gene. The CDR3 DNA reads TGTGCCAGCAGCCCACGACAGGGGTCGTTCGGCTACACCTTC. It translates to CASSPRQGSFGYTF.

The rearrangement joins TRBV6-5 to TRBJ1-1; no clear D. Trimming left V 7 bases short and J 1 base short, with 10 bases between. This CDR3 region has 13 residues. In germline, CDR1 is MNHEY, CDR2 SVGAGI. The CDR3 DNA is TGTGCCAGCAAGTGGGAGGGGAACACTGAAGCTTTCTTT. Protein product: CASKWEGNTEAFF.

The chain uses TRBV7-9 and TRBJ1-4, with a weak D call TRBD1 (5 bases). Per the germline V gene, CDR1 is SEHNR and CDR2 is FQNEAQ (reference sequence). CDR3 length equals 14 residues. The V and J ends lost 2 bases and 5 bases respectively, with 9 bases between them. CDR3 loop: CASSLRGTNEKLFF. The CDR3 DNA reads as TGTGCCAGCAGCTTACGGGGGACGAATGAAAAACTGTTTTTT.

The sample holds a few counts of this clone. The chain carries TRBV9 and TRBJ1-5; D may be TRBD1 (5 bases). CDR1 and CDR2 from the germline V gene are SGDLS and YYNGEE. The CDR3 extends over 15 amino acids. Between the trimmed V and J ends, which lost 3 bases and 1 base, there was a span of 11 bases. Here the CDR3 DNA reads TGTGCCAGCAGCGAAGGGGTCGGAAGCAATCAGCCCCAGCATTTT. It translates to CASSEGVGSNQPQHF.